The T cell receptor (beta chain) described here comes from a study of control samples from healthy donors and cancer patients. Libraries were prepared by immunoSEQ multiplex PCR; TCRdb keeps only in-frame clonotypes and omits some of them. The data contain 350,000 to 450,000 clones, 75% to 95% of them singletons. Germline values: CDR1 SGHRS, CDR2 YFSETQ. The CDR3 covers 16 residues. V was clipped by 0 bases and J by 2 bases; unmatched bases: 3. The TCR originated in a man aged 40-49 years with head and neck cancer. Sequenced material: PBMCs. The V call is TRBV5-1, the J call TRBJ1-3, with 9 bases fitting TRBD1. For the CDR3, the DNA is TGCGCCAGCAGCTTGGAATGGACAGGGGCTGGAAACACCATATATTTT. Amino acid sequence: CASSLEWTGAGNTIYF. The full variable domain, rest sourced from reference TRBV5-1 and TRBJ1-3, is KAGVTQTPRYLIKTRGQQVTLSCSPISGHRSVSWYQQTPGQGLQFLFEYFSETQRNKGNFPGRFSGRQFSNSRSEMNVSTLELGDSALYLCASSLEWTGAGNTIYFGEGSWLTVV.